This entry lists 21 T cell receptor beta chains sequenced from one sample in a study of T cell responses to AZD1222 COVID-19 vaccine. Assay used: immunoSEQ multiplex PCR; TCRdb lists only in-frame clones, some missing. The table shows about 130,000 clones, with just over 90% occurring only once. The sample consisted of peripheral blood, taken on day 0 of AZD1222 vaccination. The origin of the receptors is an adult in good health.

This clone came up once. The chain employs TRBV9 and TRBJ1-2, with 8 positions matching TRBD1. Germline V CDR1 and CDR2: SGDLS, YYNGEE. There are 14 residues in the CDR3. J lost 3 bases, V lost 4 bases, and 5 bases had no gene match. CDR3 loop: CASSPGQDHYGYTF. CDR3 sequence (DNA): TGTGCCAGCAGCCCGGGACAGGACCACTATGGCTACACCTTC.

This clone was observed a single time. This chain uses TRBV6-4 with TRBJ2-3, with TRBD2 matching over 12 bases. CDR1 is MRHNA and CDR2 is SNTAGT in the germline V gene. V gave up 2 bases and J gave up 1 base; unmatched junction bases: 7. The CDR3 is 18 amino acids. The DNA for the CDR3 is TGTGCCAGCAGTGACGCCTCGAGGACTAGCGGGGGCACAGATACGCAGTATTTT. Encoded protein: CASSDASRTSGGTDTQYF.

The rearrangement uses TRBV11-2 and TRBJ2-7; 7 positions agree with TRBD2. The CDR3 length is 15 residues. The V and J ends lost 1 base and 3 bases, in that order; junction bases with no gene match: 6. The V gene's germline CDR1 is SGHAT and CDR2 FQNNGV. The CDR3 loop reads CASSLVAGDLYEQYF. CDR3 coding DNA: TGTGCCAGCAGCTTAGTGGCGGGGGACCTCTACGAGCAGTACTTC. The full variable domain, completed using reference TRBV11-2 and TRBJ2-7, is EAGVAQSPRYKIIEKRQSVAFWCNPISGHATLYWYQQILGQGPKLLIQFQNNGVVDDSQLPKDRFSAERLKGVDSTLKIQPAKLEDSAVYLCASSLVAGDLYEQYFGPGTRLTVT.

This clone was seen only a few times. The chain uses TRBV19 and TRBJ2-2; D remains unclear. V was clipped by 3 bases and J by 0 bases, with 11 bases between them. Per germline, CDR1 LNHDA and CDR2 SQIVND (reference sequence). The CDR3 is 16 residues long. CDR3 DNA sequence: TGTGCCAGTAGTATGGATCCGGCCGCGAACACCGGGGAGCTGTTTTTT. Translation gives CASSMDPAANTGELFF.

The chain couples TRBV21-1 to TRBJ2-6. TRBV21-1 is shown as a pseudogene. The CDR3 contains 16 residues. The CDR3 is CASSIIRAYGANVLTF. The DNA for the CDR3 is TGTGCCAGCAGCATTATACGGGCGTACGGGGCCAACGTCCTGACTTTC.

The chain has TRBV28 and TRBJ2-7, with 9 bases lining up with TRBD1. The germline V gene has CDR1 MDHEN and CDR2 SYDVKM. The J segment lost 7 bases and the V segment lost 6 bases, leaving 13 bases of the junction unmatched. The CDR3 has 15 amino acids. In nucleotides, the CDR3 is TGTGCCAGCAGCTTGAGGGACAGGGACTTCGGGGAGCAGTACTTC. Protein: CASSLRDRDFGEQYF. Full variable domain (missing parts from reference TRBV28 and TRBJ2-7): DVKVTQSSRYLVKRTGEKVFLECVQDMDHENMFWYRQDPGLGLRLIYFSYDVKMKEKGDIPEGYSVSREKKERFSLILESASTNQTSMYLCASSLRDRDFGEQYFGPGTRLTVT.

This clone has more than one count but fewer than ten. The chain recombines TRBV7-3 with TRBJ2-3; D uncertain. Germline V gene data show CDR1 as SGHTA and CDR2 as FQGTGA. The CDR3 length is 14 residues. Trimming pared 1 base from V and 1 base from J, leaving 6 bases between. The DNA of the CDR3 is TGTGCCAGCAGCTTAATGGCGGGCACAGATACGCAGTATTTT. Protein product: CASSLMAGTDTQYF.

V gene TRBV18 combines with J gene TRBJ2-2, with 7 bases aligning to TRBD2. In germline, CDR1 is KGHSH, CDR2 LQKENI. Losses at the gene ends were 8 bases for V and 4 bases for J; bases not matched to a gene: 13. The length of the CDR3 is 16 residues. The CDR3 loop is CASTKAGPPTTGELFF. In DNA, the CDR3 is TGTGCCAGCACGAAAGCGGGGCCTCCCACCACCGGGGAGCTGTTTTTT.

The V call is TRBV6-5, the J call TRBJ2-3; tentative D call: TRBD1 (5 bases). Germline V gives CDR1 MNHEY, CDR2 SVGAGI. This CDR3 comprises 12 residues. V lost 6 bases to trimming and J lost 2 bases, with 6 bases between them. CDR3 sequence reads: CASRDTTDTQYF. The DNA of the CDR3 is TGTGCCAGCAGGGACACCACAGATACGCAGTATTTT.

The rearrangement links TRBV2 to TRBJ1-6; D perhaps matches TRBD1 (5 bases). The CDR3 covers 15 residues. The germline V and J ends were trimmed by 4 bases and 4 bases, with 11 bases remaining between them. From germline, CDR1 is SNHLY and CDR2 FYNNEI. In DNA, the CDR3 is TGTGCCAGCAGTGCAGGGCACGTTTATAATTCACCCCTCCACTTT. It is translated as CASSAGHVYNSPLHF.

This rearrangement joins TRBV7-2 to TRBJ2-3; D gene unclear. Germline assignment: CDR1 SGHTA and CDR2 FQGNSA. V was shortened by 0 bases and J by 8 bases, with 6 bases between the two germline ends. This CDR3 is built from 12 residues. CDR3 protein: CASSLAPGTQYF. The CDR3 bases are TGTGCCAGCAGCTTAGCCCCGGGTACGCAGTATTTT.

The CDR3 spells CASRLRQGGQPQHF. The CDR3 bases are TGTGCCAGCAGGCTTCGACAGGGGGGTCAGCCCCAGCATTTT. This chain connects TRBV6-5 to TRBJ1-5; 9 bases agree with TRBD1. Germline loops: CDR1 MNHEY, CDR2 SVGAGI. CDR3 length: 14 amino acids. Trimming removed 6 bases from V and 6 bases from J; junction bases left unmatched: 6.

The chain uses TRBV5-8 and TRBJ1-3, with a tentative D call TRBD1 (6 bases). Germline values: CDR1 SGHTS, CDR2 YDEGEE. The CDR3 has 14 amino acids. V was cut by 0 bases and J by 2 bases, with 6 bases left in between. This CDR3 is CASSLDRAGNTIYF. CDR3 DNA: TGTGCCAGCAGCTTGGACAGGGCTGGAAACACCATATATTTT.

The rearrangement uses TRBV7-9 and TRBJ2-3; a possible D gene is TRBD1 (5 bases). Trimming cost V 0 bases and J 7 bases, with 5 bases left between them. Germline V lookup: CDR1 SEHNR, CDR2 FQNEAQ (reference sequence). The CDR3 is 12 residues long. CDR3 loop: CASSLAGHTQYF. CDR3 DNA: TGTGCCAGCAGCTTAGCGGGGCATACGCAGTATTTT.

In its sample, this clone was seen once. The genes are TRBV30 and TRBJ2-5, with D perhaps TRBD2 (6 bases). Trimming cost V 2 bases and J 4 bases, with 14 bases left between them. The CDR3 is 14 residues long. The V gene's germline CDR1 is GTSNPN and CDR2 SVGIG (reference sequence). Written as DNA, the CDR3 is TGTGCCTGGAGTCTTCTTTCTAGCGTAGAGACCCAGTACTTC. Translation gives CAWSLLSSVETQYF.

The gene calls are TRBV5-4 and TRBJ2-4; no reliable D call. This CDR3 region has 13 residues. Trimming took off 4 bases at V and 9 bases at J, with 14 bases between the two ends. Germline V gives CDR1 SGHNT, CDR2 YYREEE (reference sequence). CDR3 bases: TGTGCCAGCAGCACGGAGCCGATGGGCATTCAGTACTTC. Protein: CASSTEPMGIQYF.

This rearrangement joins TRBV6-2 or TRBV6-3 to TRBJ1-3; D remains unclear. The CDR3 totals 16 residues. V lost 5 bases, J lost 4 bases, and 18 bases lay in between. CDR1 is MNHEY and CDR2 is SVGEGT in the germline V gene. CDR3: CASSNGRVRWGNTIYF. The CDR3 DNA follows: TGTGCCAGCAGTAACGGCCGGGTCCGATGGGGAAACACCATATATTTT.

The chain joins TRBV5-1 to TRBJ1-2; D is uncertain. This CDR3 region has 15 residues. V was clipped by 0 bases and J by 0 bases, with 9 bases between them. Germline V gives CDR1 SGHRS, CDR2 YFSETQ. Here the CDR3 DNA reads TGCGCCAGCAGCTTGGGAGGGAGAGCTAACTATGGCTACACCTTC. This translates into CASSLGGRANYGYTF. Drawing the rest from reference TRBV5-1 and TRBJ1-2, the complete variable domain is KAGVTQTPRYLIKTRGQQVTLSCSPISGHRSVSWYQQTPGQGLQFLFEYFSETQRNKGNFPGRFSGRQFSNSRSEMNVSTLELGDSALYLCASSLGGRANYGYTFGSGTRLTVV.

The chain joins TRBV4-3 to TRBJ2-3; 10 bases are shared with TRBD2. The CDR3 is 15 residues long. The V gene end was trimmed by 0 bases and the J gene end by 11 bases; junction bases not matched to a gene: 8. Germline assignment: CDR1 LGHNA and CDR2 YSLEER. The CDR3 coding sequence is TGCGCCAGCAGCCAAGATAGGCTAGCGGGGGTTAAGCAGTATTTT. Protein product: CASSQDRLAGVKQYF.

This rearrangement joins TRBV7-3 to TRBJ2-7, with TRBD1 matching 10 bases. Trimming took 5 bases from V and 6 from J; bases not matched to a gene: 4. The CDR3 length is 13 residues. The germline CDR1 and CDR2 sequences are SGHTA and FQGTGA. CDR3 bases: TGTGCCAGCAGCATAGGACAGGGGGGCGAGCAGTACTTC. It yields the protein CASSIGQGGEQYF.

This chain uses TRBV6-2 or TRBV6-3 with TRBJ2-7; 8 bases agree with TRBD1. CDR1 MNHEY and CDR2 SVGEGT come from the germline V gene. The CDR3 consists of 16 residues. V was pared by 2 bases and J by 0 bases, with 6 bases of the junction left unmatched. The CDR3 DNA sequence: TGTGCCAGCAGTTACAGCTGGGACAGGCTCTCCTACGAGCAGTACTTC. Translating gives CASSYSWDRLSYEQYF.